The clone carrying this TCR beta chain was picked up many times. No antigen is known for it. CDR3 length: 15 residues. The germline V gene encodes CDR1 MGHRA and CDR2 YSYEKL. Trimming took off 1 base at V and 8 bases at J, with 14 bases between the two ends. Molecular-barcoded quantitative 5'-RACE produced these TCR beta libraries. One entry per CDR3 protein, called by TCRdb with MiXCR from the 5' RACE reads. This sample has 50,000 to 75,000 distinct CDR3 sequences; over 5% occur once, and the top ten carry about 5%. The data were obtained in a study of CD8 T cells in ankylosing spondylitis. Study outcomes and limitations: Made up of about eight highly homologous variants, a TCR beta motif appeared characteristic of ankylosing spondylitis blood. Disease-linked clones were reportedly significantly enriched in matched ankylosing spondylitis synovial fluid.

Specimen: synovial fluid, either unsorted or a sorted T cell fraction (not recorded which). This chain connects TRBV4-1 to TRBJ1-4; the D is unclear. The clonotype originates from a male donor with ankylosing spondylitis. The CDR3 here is CASSQVRGFGEKLFF. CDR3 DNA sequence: TGCGCCAGCAGCCAAGTACGGGGATTTGGGGAAAAACTGTTTTTT.